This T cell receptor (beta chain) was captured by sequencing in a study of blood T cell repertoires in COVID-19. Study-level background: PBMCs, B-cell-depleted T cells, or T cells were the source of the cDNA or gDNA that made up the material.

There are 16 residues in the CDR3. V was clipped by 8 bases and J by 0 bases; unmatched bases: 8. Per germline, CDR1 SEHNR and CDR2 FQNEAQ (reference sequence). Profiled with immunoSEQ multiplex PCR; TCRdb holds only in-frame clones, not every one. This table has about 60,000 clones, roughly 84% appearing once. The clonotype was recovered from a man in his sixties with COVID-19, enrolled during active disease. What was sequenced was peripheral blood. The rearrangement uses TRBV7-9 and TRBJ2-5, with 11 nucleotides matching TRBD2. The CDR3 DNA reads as TGTGCCAGCCTACTAGCGGGGGATTGGTACCAAGAGACCCAGTACTTC. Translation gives CASLLAGDWYQETQYF.